A selection of T cell receptor beta chains follows, all from one sample in a study of blood T cell repertoires in COVID-19. The repertoire was sequenced with immunoSEQ multiplex PCR; TCRdb's copy has only in-frame clones and lacks some. The sample lists 75,000 to 95,000 clones, 70% to 80% occurring once. Sample: peripheral blood. Receptors were obtained from a woman of 80 years or more with active or convalescent COVID-19. The CDR3 runs from the conserved cysteine through the conserved F or W. The D gene is left open where the match is weak. The size field is filled for only some rows; it gives once, few, many or a size class.

v_gene	abundance	j_gene	d_gene	CDR3aa	CDR3nt
TRBV7-2	few	TRBJ1-1	.	CASSLGVAGGATEAFF	TGTGCCAGCAGCTTAGGAGTTGCGGGGGGAGCCACTGAAGCTTTCTTT
TRBV7-2	.	TRBJ1-2	.	CASSLEAGNYGYTF	TGTGCCAGCAGCTTGGAGGCCGGTAACTATGGCTACACCTTC
TRBV6-2/TRBV6-3	few	TRBJ2-7	TRBD1	CASSYNARRGPVEEQYF	TGTGCCAGCAGTTATAATGCTCGAAGGGGGCCTGTCGAGGAGCAGTACTTC
TRBV5-6	few	TRBJ2-3	.	CASSLLTGNTDTQYF	TGTGCCAGCAGCTTGCTAACGGGGAACACAGATACGCAGTATTTT
TRBV2	.	TRBJ1-6	.	CASSEVGPRSPLHF	TGTGCCAGCAGTGAAGTGGGGCCGCGTTCACCCCTCCACTTT
TRBV9	.	TRBJ2-3	TRBD2	CASTPATSGGAVPDTQYF	TGTGCCAGCACCCCAGCTACTAGCGGGGGGGCCGTGCCAGATACGCAGTATTTT
TRBV5-1	.	TRBJ1-6	.	CATAVGAGNSPLHF	TGCGCCACCGCCGTGGGCGCGGGTAATTCACCCCTCCACTTT
TRBV29-1	.	TRBJ1-2	.	CSVSDSFNYGYTF	TGCAGCGTTTCCGACAGTTTTAACTATGGCTACACCTTC
TRBV6-5	once	TRBJ1-1	TRBD1	CASSYLGTGHTEAFF	TGTGCCAGCAGTTACCTCGGGACAGGGCACACTGAAGCTTTCTTT
TRBV19	.	TRBJ1-5	TRBD1	CASRWGQSGQPQHF	TGTGCCAGTAGGTGGGGACAGTCTGGTCAGCCCCAGCATTTT
TRBV10-3	.	TRBJ2-7	.	CAIRSVLGAYEQYF	TGTGCCATCAGGTCGGTACTGGGGGCGTACGAGCAGTACTTC
TRBV9	.	TRBJ2-1	.	CASSVAHNPYNEQFF	TGTGCCAGCAGCGTAGCACACAATCCCTACAATGAGCAGTTCTTC
TRBV9	.	TRBJ2-1	.	CASSVEGWRERVNEQFF	TGTGCCAGCAGCGTAGAGGGTTGGCGGGAACGGGTTAATGAGCAGTTCTTC
TRBV7-3	.	TRBJ2-2	TRBD2	CASSYLLAGVVGELFF	TGTGCCAGCAGCTATCTACTAGCGGGAGTGGTCGGGGAGCTGTTTTTT
TRBV27	.	TRBJ1-2	.	CASSYTGVADGYTF	TGTGCCAGCAGCTACACAGGAGTCGCAGATGGCTACACCTTC
TRBV7-2	.	TRBJ1-2	TRBD1	CASSRGGTGGSGYTF	TGTGCCAGCAGCCGGGGAGGGACAGGGGGATCTGGCTACACCTTC
TRBV6-5	.	TRBJ2-1	.	CASSPQIDSYNEQFF	TGTGCCAGCAGTCCACAGATCGACTCCTACAATGAGCAGTTCTTC
TRBV19	.	TRBJ1-5	.	CASSIVVGGRQPQHF	TGTGCCAGTAGTATAGTCGTCGGGGGTCGCCAGCCCCAGCATTTT
TRBV28	.	TRBJ1-5	.	CASSDNRWFQPQHF	TGTGCCAGCAGCGATAACAGGTGGTTCCAGCCCCAGCATTTT
TRBV4-1	.	TRBJ1-5	TRBD1	CASSRTGGFDQPQHF	TGCGCCAGCAGTCGGACAGGGGGCTTCGATCAGCCCCAGCATTTT
TRBV28	.	TRBJ2-2	TRBD2	CASGASGRTTGELFF	TGTGCCAGCGGAGCTAGCGGGAGAACGACCGGGGAGCTGTTTTTT
TRBV7-2	.	TRBJ1-5	.	CASRDREGGSNQPQHF	TGTGCCAGCAGAGATAGGGAGGGGGGGAGCAATCAGCCCCAGCATTTT
TRBV28	few	TRBJ1-3	TRBD1	CASRRGQRIGNTIYF	TGTGCCAGCAGGAGGGGACAGCGCATTGGAAACACCATATATTTT
TRBV19	.	TRBJ2-7	TRBD2	CASSTGTIGPGEQYF	TGTGCCAGTAGCACCGGGACTATCGGTCCGGGCGAGCAGTACTTC
TRBV14	.	TRBJ2-4	TRBD1	CASSRRTGGEFRNIQYF	TGTGCCAGCAGCCGAAGGACAGGGGGCGAATTTCGGAACATTCAGTACTTC
TRBV19	.	TRBJ1-2	.	CASSNRGASGYTF	TGTGCCAGTAGTAACCGGGGGGCGTCTGGCTACACCTTC
TRBV11-2	.	TRBJ2-7	.	CASSLEVTGVEQYF	TGTGCCAGCAGCTTAGAGGTAACCGGGGTCGAGCAGTACTTC
TRBV5-1	once	TRBJ1-6	TRBD1	CASSLVTGGMGNSPLHF	TGCGCCAGCAGCTTGGTGACAGGGGGAATGGGAAATTCACCCCTCCACTTT
TRBV5-1	.	TRBJ1-6	.	CASSLAREYNSPLHF	TGCGCCAGCAGCTTGGCCAGGGAATATAATTCACCCCTCCACTTT
TRBV11-3	few	TRBJ2-2	.	CASSSRAGELFF	TGTGCCAGCAGCTCCAGGGCCGGGGAGCTGTTTTTT
TRBV4-2	once	TRBJ2-1	TRBD2	CASSQDGAGGSYNEQFF	TGTGCCAGCAGCCAAGATGGGGCGGGGGGCTCCTACAATGAGCAGTTCTTC
TRBV5-1	.	TRBJ1-1	TRBD1	CASSLQGARTEAFF	TGCGCCAGCAGCTTACAGGGGGCGCGGACTGAAGCTTTCTTT
TRBV7-9	.	TRBJ2-3	TRBD2	CASSFGTSGRGDTQYF	TGTGCCAGCAGTTTTGGGACTAGCGGGAGAGGGGATACGCAGTATTTT
TRBV11-2	.	TRBJ2-3	.	CASSLDLATTDTQYF	TGTGCCAGCAGCTTAGATCTAGCGACCACAGATACGCAGTATTTT
TRBV27	.	TRBJ2-7	.	CASSLSETGSYEQYF	TGTGCCAGCAGTTTATCCGAAACAGGGTCCTACGAGCAGTACTTC
TRBV27	.	TRBJ2-1	TRBD2	CASSLSAGLAHNEQFF	TGTGCCAGCAGTTTATCTGCGGGACTAGCCCACAATGAGCAGTTCTTC
TRBV11-2	once	TRBJ2-7	.	CASSLYDYPPEQYF	TGTGCCAGCAGCTTATATGACTACCCCCCCGAGCAGTACTTC
TRBV10-2	once	TRBJ1-1	TRBD1	CASSERDRGRFEAFF	TGCGCCAGCAGTGAGCGAGACAGGGGAAGGTTTGAAGCTTTCTTT
TRBV24-1	.	TRBJ1-1	.	CATRSSPGTEAFF	TGTGCCACCAGGAGTTCCCCGGGCACTGAAGCTTTCTTT
TRBV5-6	large	TRBJ2-5	TRBD1	CASSGTGGTETQYF	TGTGCCAGCAGCGGAACAGGGGGCACTGAGACCCAGTACTTC
TRBV19	.	TRBJ1-4	.	CASSIDLATNEKLFF	TGTGCCAGTAGTATAGATCTTGCAACTAATGAAAAACTGTTTTTT
TRBV18	.	TRBJ1-4	.	CASSPLGSNEKLFF	TGTGCCAGCTCACCACTGGGCAGTAATGAAAAACTGTTTTTT
TRBV6-2/TRBV6-3	few	TRBJ1-5	TRBD1	CASSLADREDQPQHF	TGTGCCAGCAGCCTAGCGGACAGGGAGGATCAGCCCCAGCATTTT
TRBV2	.	TRBJ2-5	TRBD1	CARDPGQQETQYF	TGTGCCAGGGACCCGGGACAGCAAGAGACCCAGTACTTC